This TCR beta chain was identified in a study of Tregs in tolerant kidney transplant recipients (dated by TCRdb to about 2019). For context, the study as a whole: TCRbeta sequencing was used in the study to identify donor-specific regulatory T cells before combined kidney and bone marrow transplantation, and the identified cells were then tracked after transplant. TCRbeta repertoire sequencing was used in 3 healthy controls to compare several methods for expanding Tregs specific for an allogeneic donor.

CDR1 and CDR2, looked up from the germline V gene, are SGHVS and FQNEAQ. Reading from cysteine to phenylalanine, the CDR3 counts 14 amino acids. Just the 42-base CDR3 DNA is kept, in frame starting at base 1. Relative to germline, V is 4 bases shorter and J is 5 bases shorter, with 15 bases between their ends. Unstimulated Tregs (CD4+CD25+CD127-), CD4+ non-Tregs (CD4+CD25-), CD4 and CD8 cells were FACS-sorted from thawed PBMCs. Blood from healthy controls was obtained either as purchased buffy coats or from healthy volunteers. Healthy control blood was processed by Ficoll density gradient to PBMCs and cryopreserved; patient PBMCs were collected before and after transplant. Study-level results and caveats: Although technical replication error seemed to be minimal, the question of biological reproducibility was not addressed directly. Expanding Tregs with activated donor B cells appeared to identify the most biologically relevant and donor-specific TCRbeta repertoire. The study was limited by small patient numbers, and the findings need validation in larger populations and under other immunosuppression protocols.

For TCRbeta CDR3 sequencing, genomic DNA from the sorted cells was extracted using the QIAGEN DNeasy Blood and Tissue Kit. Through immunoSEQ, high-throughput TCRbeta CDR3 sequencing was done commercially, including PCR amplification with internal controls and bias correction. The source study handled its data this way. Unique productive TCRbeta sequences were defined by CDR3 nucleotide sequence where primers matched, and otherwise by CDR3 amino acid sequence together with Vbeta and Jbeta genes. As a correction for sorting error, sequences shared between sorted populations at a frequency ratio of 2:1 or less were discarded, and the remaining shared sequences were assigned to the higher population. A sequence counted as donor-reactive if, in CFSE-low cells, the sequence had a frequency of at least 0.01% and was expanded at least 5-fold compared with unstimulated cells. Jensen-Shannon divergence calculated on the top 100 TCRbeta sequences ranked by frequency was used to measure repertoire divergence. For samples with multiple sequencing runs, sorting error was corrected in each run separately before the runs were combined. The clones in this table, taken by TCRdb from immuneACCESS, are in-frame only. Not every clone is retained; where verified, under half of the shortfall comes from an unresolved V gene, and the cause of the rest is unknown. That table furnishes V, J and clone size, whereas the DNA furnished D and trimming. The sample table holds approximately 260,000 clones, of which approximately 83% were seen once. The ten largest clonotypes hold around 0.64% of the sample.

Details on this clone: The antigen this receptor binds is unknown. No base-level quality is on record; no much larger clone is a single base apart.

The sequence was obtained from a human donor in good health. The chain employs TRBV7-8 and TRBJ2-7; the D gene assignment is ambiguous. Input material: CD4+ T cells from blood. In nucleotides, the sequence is TGTGCCAGCAGCTCTCGTAGGTTCGCCGACGAGCAGTACTTC. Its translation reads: CASSSRRFADEQYF. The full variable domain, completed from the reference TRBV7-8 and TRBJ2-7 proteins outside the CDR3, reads GAGVSQSPRYKVAKRGQDVALRCDPISGHVSLFWYQQALGQGPEFLTYFQNEAQLDKSGLPSDRFFAERPEGSVSTLKIQRTQQEDSAVYLCASSSRRFADEQYFGPGTRLTVT.